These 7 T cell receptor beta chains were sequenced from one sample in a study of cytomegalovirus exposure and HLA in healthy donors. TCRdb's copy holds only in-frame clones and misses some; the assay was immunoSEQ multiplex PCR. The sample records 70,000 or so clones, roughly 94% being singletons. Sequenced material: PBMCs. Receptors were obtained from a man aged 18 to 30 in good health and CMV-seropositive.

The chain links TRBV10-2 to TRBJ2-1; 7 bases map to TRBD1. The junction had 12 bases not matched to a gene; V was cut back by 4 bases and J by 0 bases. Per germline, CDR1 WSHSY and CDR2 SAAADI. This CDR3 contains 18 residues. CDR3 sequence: CASSGAPDRKGSYNEQFF. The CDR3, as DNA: TGCGCCAGCAGTGGGGCCCCGGACAGGAAGGGCTCCTACAATGAGCAGTTCTTC.

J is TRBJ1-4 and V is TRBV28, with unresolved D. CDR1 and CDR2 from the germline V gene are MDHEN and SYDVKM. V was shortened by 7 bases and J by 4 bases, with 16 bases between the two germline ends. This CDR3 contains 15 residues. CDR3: CASTITLDFNEKLFF. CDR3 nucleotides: TGTGCCAGCACCATAACCCTGGACTTTAATGAAAAACTGTTTTTT.

The CDR3 region has the DNA TGTGCCAGCAGTTTAAGGACTAGCGGGAGAACCCGGGAGCTGTTTTTT. Translating gives CASSLRTSGRTRELFF. The chain carries TRBV28 and TRBJ2-2; 13 positions agree with TRBD2. The junction had 6 bases not matched to a gene; V was cut back by 2 bases and J by 9 bases. Germline loops: CDR1 MDHEN, CDR2 SYDVKM. This CDR3 is built from 16 residues.

CDR3 residues: CASSFHRETGAEAFF. The CDR3 DNA reads TGTGCCAGTAGTTTTCACAGGGAAACAGGAGCTGAAGCTTTCTTT. The chain is built from TRBV19 and TRBJ1-1, with TRBD1 as a possible D gene (6 bases). With 5 bases removed from V and 6 bases from J, the gap between germline ends came to 19 bases. This CDR3 spans 15 amino acids. In germline, CDR1 is LNHDA, CDR2 SQIVND (reference sequence). Combining the CDR3 with reference TRBV19 and TRBJ1-1 gives the whole variable domain DGGITQSPKYLFRKEGQNVTLSCEQNLNHDAMYWYRQDPGQGLRLIYYSQIVNDFQKGDIAEGYSVSREKKESFPLTVTSAQKNPTAFYLCASSFHRETGAEAFFGQGTRLTVV.

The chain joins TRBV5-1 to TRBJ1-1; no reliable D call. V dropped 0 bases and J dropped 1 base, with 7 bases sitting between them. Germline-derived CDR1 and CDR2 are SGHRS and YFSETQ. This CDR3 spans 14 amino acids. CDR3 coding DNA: TGCGCCAGCAGCTTGGACACCACGAACACTGAAGCTTTCTTT. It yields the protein CASSLDTTNTEAFF.

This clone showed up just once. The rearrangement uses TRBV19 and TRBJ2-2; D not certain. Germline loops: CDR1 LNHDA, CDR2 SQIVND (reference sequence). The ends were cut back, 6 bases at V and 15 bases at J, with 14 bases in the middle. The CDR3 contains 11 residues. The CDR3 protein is CASRNSGAVFF. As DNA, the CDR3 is TGTGCCAGTAGAAACTCCGGTGCCGTGTTTTTT.

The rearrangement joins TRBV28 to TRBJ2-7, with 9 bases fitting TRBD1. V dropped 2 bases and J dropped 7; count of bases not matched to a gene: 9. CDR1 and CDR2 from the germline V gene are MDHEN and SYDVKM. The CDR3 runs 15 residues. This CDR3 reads CASSLGTGLLGEQYF. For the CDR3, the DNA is TGTGCCAGCAGTTTAGGGACAGGGTTGTTGGGAGAGCAGTACTTC.